This T cell receptor (beta chain) was obtained from a study of T cells in localized non-small cell lung cancer (TCRdb year 2020). Context from the whole study: T cell repertoires of 200 to 250 early-stage NSCLC patients were analyzed, with tumors being compared against uninvolved tumor-adjacent lungs. A mean age of roughly 64 years was recorded for the NSCLC patients, of whom under 150 were male and 100 to 110 were female. All 240 or so NSCLC patients in the cohort were treatment-naive and had localized lung tumors that were resected.

At diagnosis, peripheral blood, uninvolved tumor-adjacent lung and tumor were collected and stored as a combination of fresh-frozen and FFPE material. Blood samples were analyzed as peripheral blood mononuclear cells for TCR repertoire profiling. About this clone itself: Its binding antigen is unknown. No much larger clone exists at a distance of one base, and base qualities are not known.

TCR beta CDR3 regions were sequenced from DNA using the immunoSEQ Assay. The source study handled its data this way. T cell density was computed as TCR beta template counts normalized to usable DNA estimated by amplifying housekeeping genes. Using the preseqR package, richness was estimated by extrapolating to 120,000 templates for tissue samples and 400,000 templates for PBMC samples. Clonality was calculated as one minus Pielou's evenness. Tissue-enriched TCRs were identified through differential abundance testing performed on productive amino-acid clonotypes, with a minimum total count of 5 and an alpha of 0.1. The Jaccard Index and the Morisita Overlap Index were used to measure repertoire overlap between compartments. GLIPH grouped TCR beta CDR3s together with public tetramer-defined viral CDR3s, and a viral motif had to include at least three viral sequences and show V-gene enrichment. Imported from immuneACCESS, the table was reduced by TCRdb to in-frame sequences with V and J called. These copies leave out some clones; in studies compared against another copy, an unresolved V gene accounts for under half, and the cause of the remainder is not known. V and J calls and clone size are copied from that table; D and trimming were computed from the DNA. The sample has fewer than 90,000 clones on record, just under 85% of them singletons. Clones ranked in the top ten supply around 2.8% of the sample.

What the study reported, not specific to this receptor: Since the design was exploratory, TCR variables were selected using unadjusted p-values with no false-discovery rate correction. Longer overall survival was associated with higher blood T cell density, whereas shorter survival was associated with higher adjacent-lung clonality. Of the top 100 tumor clones, a median of approximately 60 were detected in paired uninvolved adjacent lung; under 30 were also among that lung's top 100. Because multi-region sequencing of the tumors was not done, intratumor heterogeneity could not be ruled out. The highest T cell clonality was observed in uninvolved tumor-adjacent lung, where clonality exceeded that of tumor, suggesting that antigenic responses were more focused in uninvolved tumor-adjacent lung.

Sequencing was performed on peripheral blood, taken before any cancer treatment. The sequence was obtained from a man aged 35 to 69 with stage I lung adenocarcinoma.

The CDR3 loop reads CASSGGLRLRDTQYF. The nucleotide sequence reads TGTGCCAGCAGCGGGGGCCTCCGGTTGAGAGATACGCAGTATTTT. This sequence uses TRBV7-2 and TRBJ2-3; matching of 6 bases hints at TRBD1 as the D gene. V sheds 5 bases and J sheds 5 bases, leaving 17 bases between their ends. CDR1 and CDR2 are drawn from the germline V gene: SGHTA, FQGNSA. The CDR3 goes from the cysteine to the phenylalanine over 15 residues. Only the CDR3 portion is preserved as DNA: 45 bases, with reading frame beginning at the first base. With the rest looked up from the reference TRBV7-2 and TRBJ2-3 genes rather than sequenced, the full variable domain is GAGVSQSPSNKVTEKGKDVELRCDPISGHTALYWYRQSLGQGLEFLIYFQGNSAPDKSGLPSDRFSAERTGGSVSTLTIQRTQQEDSAVYLCASSGGLRLRDTQYFGPGTRLTVL.